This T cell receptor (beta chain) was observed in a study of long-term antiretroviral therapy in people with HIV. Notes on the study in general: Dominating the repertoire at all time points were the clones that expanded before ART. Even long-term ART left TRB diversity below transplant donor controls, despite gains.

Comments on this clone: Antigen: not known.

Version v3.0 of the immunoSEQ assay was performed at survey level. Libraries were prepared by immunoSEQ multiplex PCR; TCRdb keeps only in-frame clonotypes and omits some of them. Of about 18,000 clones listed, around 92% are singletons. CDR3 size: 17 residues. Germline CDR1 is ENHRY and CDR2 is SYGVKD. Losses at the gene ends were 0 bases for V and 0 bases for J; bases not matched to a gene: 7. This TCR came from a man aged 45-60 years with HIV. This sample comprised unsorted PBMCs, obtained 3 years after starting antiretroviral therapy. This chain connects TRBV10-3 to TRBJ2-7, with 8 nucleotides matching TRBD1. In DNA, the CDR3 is TGTGCCATCAGTGAGTCCTCAGGGGGCACTGGCTCCTACGAGCAGTACTTC. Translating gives CAISESSGGTGSYEQYF.